The entry below gives a single TCR beta chain sequence along with its context. Its antigen is as yet unknown. This entry comes from a study of graft-versus-host responses after intestinal transplantation. Germline V CDR1 and CDR2: SGHTA, FQGNSA. The CDR3 covers 14 residues. The V end lost 5 bases, the J end lost 2 bases, and 13 bases lay between the germline ends. Sequenced by immunoSEQ multiplex PCR; TCRdb stores in-frame clones only, minus some. This sample has about 130,000 clones, with 92% found just once. The material sequenced was unstimulated CD4+ T cells sorted from spleen or lymph node cells, taken before intestinal transplant. This chain uses TRBV7-2 with TRBJ2-7; D not resolved. The receptor's source is a human donor who received an intestinal transplant. The CDR3 loop is CASSHSTVPYEQYF. DNA for the CDR3: TGTGCCAGCAGCCATTCCACTGTCCCCTACGAGCAGTACTTC. The whole variable domain, filled in from reference TRBV7-2 and TRBJ2-7, reads GAGVSQSPSNKVTEKGKDVELRCDPISGHTALYWYRQSLGQGLEFLIYFQGNSAPDKSGLPSDRFSAERTGGSVSTLTIQRTQQEDSAVYLCASSHSTVPYEQYFGPGTRLTVT.